This T cell receptor (beta chain) comes out of a study of blood T cells in healthy people across ages. Study at large: Researchers report that template switching captured about one barcoded beta molecule per two T cells.

Through a sample-barcoded 5' primer and a J-beta primer mix, a second PCR was run for roughly 7 to 11 cycles. TCRdb passed the 5' RACE reads through MiXCR, listing each CDR3 protein once. The sample consists of 910,000 or so distinct CDR3 sequences, about 53% of them appearing once. CDR1 and CDR2 (germline): SGHVS, FQNEAQ. The CDR3 has 12 residues. Trimming stripped 2 bases from V and 5 bases from J, with 5 bases between. The sample holds a few counts of this clonotype. The sequence was obtained from a woman between 55 and 75 years old in good health. Material for sequencing was blood. The chain combines TRBV7-8 with TRBJ2-3; D is uncertain. The CDR3 DNA reads as TGTGCCAGCAGCTTACGGTTAGATACGCAGTATTTT. It is translated as CASSLRLDTQYF.